These 25 T cell receptor beta chains were all obtained from the same sample, sequenced in a study of T-cell reconstitution after alpha-beta-depleted transplantation in children. Using unique molecular identifiers, the investigators prepared the TCRbeta library. TCRdb fed the PCR reads into MiXCR, producing one record per CDR3 protein. The sample shows roughly 670,000 distinct CDR3 sequences, about an eighth of them seen only once. Material: PBMCs, obtained before TCRalphabeta/CD19-depleted stem cell transplant. These receptors were obtained from a girl aged 2-15 years with congenital amegakaryocytic thrombocytopenia, due to receive a stem cell transplant.

A note on this clonotype: At one end the junction does not follow the germline gene, possibly because of a read error. V and J are TRBV3-1 and TRBJ2-2; the D is unclear. The CDR3 loop spans 15 amino acids. Germline V gives CDR1 LGHDT, CDR2 YNNKEL (reference sequence). DNA for the CDR3: TGTGCCACCAGCCAAGGCCTTCCGACGGGCGGGGAGCTGTTTTTT. Its protein product is CATSQGLPTGGELFF.

The rearrangement links TRBV5-1 to TRBJ2-7; possible D gene TRBD2, 6 bases. The germline V and J ends were trimmed by 0 bases and 0 bases, with 37 bases remaining between them. The CDR3 runs 24 residues. Germline CDR1 reads SGHRS; CDR2 reads YFSETQ. The CDR3 loop is CASSLAGVGRVARNRSPPSYEQYF. The CDR3 nucleotides are TGCGCCAGCAGCTTGGCGGGGGTAGGAAGGGTCGCGAGAAACAGGTCACCCCCCTCCTACGAGCAGTACTTC.

This clonotype was recorded once. A read error may explain this, as a much larger clone is one base away. The CDR3 region is CASTSQGQETQCF. CDR3 sequence (DNA): TGTGCCAGCACCTCACAGGGTCAAGAGACCCAGTGCTTC. V gene TRBV12-3 or TRBV12-4 combines with J gene TRBJ2-5; a weak D match, TRBD1 (6 bases). CDR3 size: 13 residues.

About this clonotype: The DNA is omitted, as the CDR3 cannot be located on it reliably, and the CDR3 follows TCRdb's listing. The rearrangement links TRBV10-3 to TRBJ2-1; the table's D call of TRBD2 was not tested on the DNA. The CDR3 adds up to 12 amino acids, both ends counted. Germline lookup yields CDR1 ENHRY and CDR2 SYGVKD. CDR3 amino acids: CAISVGGGIKNF.

This clonotype showed up just a few times. The chain uses TRBV11-2 and TRBJ2-1; D is perhaps TRBD1 (5 bases). V lost 3 bases, J lost 2 bases, and 11 bases lay in between. The CDR3 length is 15 residues. CDR1 is SGHAT and CDR2 is FQNNGV in the germline V gene. The CDR3: CASSLLTAPYNEQFF. The CDR3 region has the DNA TGTGCCAGCAGCTTGTTGACAGCTCCCTACAATGAGCAGTTCTTC.

Regarding this clonotype: This clone may be a read error of a much larger clone one base away. The gene calls are TRBV25-1 and TRBJ1-1, with TRBD1 as a possible D gene (6 bases). In germline, CDR1 is MGHDK, CDR2 SYGVNS. The CDR3 has 14 amino acids. Here the CDR3 DNA reads TGTGCCAGCAGAGGTAAATCGGGGGACACTGAAGCTTCCTTT. Protein product: CASRGKSGDTEASF.

A few counts support this clonotype. The J gene is TRBJ1-2, the V gene TRBV15, with TRBD1 matching over 7 bases. Per the germline V gene, CDR1 is LNHNV and CDR2 is YYDKDF (reference sequence). The ends lost 4 bases at V and 4 bases at J; junction bases unmatched: 12. This CDR3 spans 16 amino acids. The CDR3 bases are TGTGCCACCAGCACCAGGACAGGAGAAGGGGGCTATGGCTACACCTTC. Its protein is CATSTRTGEGGYGYTF.

Only a few counts were recorded for this clonotype. This sequence joins TRBV28 and TRBJ1-3, with 8 bases fitting TRBD1. The CDR3 totals 15 residues. CDR1 and CDR2 from the germline V gene are MDHEN and SYDVKM. V lost 2 bases, J lost 1 base, and 1 base stayed unmatched. CDR3: CASSLQGASGNTIYF. The CDR3 region has the DNA TGTGCCAGCAGTTTACAGGGGGCTTCTGGAAACACCATATATTTT.

This clonotype was detected many times. The gene calls are TRBV7-8 and TRBJ2-5; D is unclear. V was cut by 5 bases and J by 0 bases, with 7 bases left in between. CDR3 size: 13 residues. From germline, CDR1 is SGHVS and CDR2 FQNEAQ. The CDR3 coding sequence is TGTGCCAGCAGCGAGCCGAACCAAGAGACCCAGTACTTC. As protein: CASSEPNQETQYF.

The V gene is TRBV18, the J gene TRBJ2-7; D is unclear. V lost 2 bases, J lost 6 bases, and 17 bases lay in between. The CDR3 covers 15 residues. The germline CDR1 and CDR2 sequences are KGHSH and LQKENI. The CDR3 nucleotides are TGTGCCAGCTCACCAACAAGGCCCGACGCAGGCGAGCAGTACTTC. Its translation: CASSPTRPDAGEQYF.

Only a few counts were recorded for this clonotype. The chain combines TRBV5-1 with TRBJ2-1; D might be TRBD2 (6 bases). Trimming pared 4 bases from V and 6 bases from J, leaving 17 bases between. The CDR3 runs 15 residues. Germline V lookup: CDR1 SGHRS, CDR2 YFSETQ. The CDR3 nucleotides are TGCGCCAGCAGCGATCAACGGGCGGGATCCAATGAGCAGTTCTTC. Protein product: CASSDQRAGSNEQFF.

This clonotype was counted between two and nine times. The V and J genes are TRBV27 and TRBJ1-6; 7 bases are shared with TRBD1. The J segment lost 4 bases and the V segment lost 9 bases, leaving 6 bases of the junction unmatched. The CDR3 consists of 14 residues. Germline CDR1 and CDR2: MNHEY and SMNVEV (reference sequence). The CDR3 DNA is TGTGCCAGTAGGGGGCCAGGGTATAATTCACCCCTCCACTTT. This codes for CASRGPGYNSPLHF.

Ten or more counts support this clonotype. This chain connects TRBV5-1 to TRBJ2-5, with D uncertain. The V and J ends lost 1 base and 5 bases respectively, with 6 bases between them. Germline V gene lookup returns CDR1 SGHRS and CDR2 YFSETQ. CDR3 size: 12 residues. As DNA, the CDR3 is TGCGCCAGCAGCTTGAGTACGGAGACCCAGTACTTC. Encoded protein: CASSLSTETQYF.

About this clonotype: One base away lies a much larger clone, so this may be a sequencing read error. The conserved phenylalanine or tryptophan is not found at the CDR3 terminus, so this likely reflects a read error. V and J are TRBV20-1 and TRBJ2-1; D is unresolved. The V end was cut by 7 bases, the J end by 4 bases, with 14 bases between. The CDR3 has 13 residues. CDR1 and CDR2 (germline): DFQATT, SNEGSKA (reference sequence). The CDR3 here is CSVALFRYNEQFS. The CDR3 bases are TGCAGTGTGGCTTTATTCCGATACAATGAGCAGTTCTCC.

This clonotype was detected many times. The rearrangement joins TRBV5-1 to TRBJ1-1; D unresolved. V was trimmed by 2 bases and J by 5 bases, leaving 13 bases between them. CDR1 and CDR2 from the germline V gene are SGHRS and YFSETQ. The CDR3 loop spans 14 amino acids. The chain's CDR3 is CASSLAKGRTEAFF. The CDR3 nucleotides read TGCGCCAGCAGCTTAGCAAAGGGTCGGACTGAAGCTTTCTTT.

V and J are TRBV2 and TRBJ2-3, with 7 nucleotides matching TRBD1. The CDR3 runs 15 residues. CDR1 SNHLY and CDR2 FYNNEI come from the germline V gene. Germline trimming cut 8 bases from V and 5 bases from J; bases unmatched to any gene: 13. CDR3 region: CASGGAGGKEDTQYF. In nucleotides, the CDR3 is TGTGCCAGCGGCGGCGCAGGGGGAAAAGAAGATACGCAGTATTTT. Drawing the rest from reference TRBV2 and TRBJ2-3, the complete variable domain is EPEVTQTPSHQVTQMGQEVILRCVPISNHLYFYWYRQILGQKVEFLVSFYNNEISEKSEIFDDQFSVERPDGSNFTLKIRSTKLEDSAMYFCASGGAGGKEDTQYFGPGTRLTVL.

This clonotype was observed a few times. This chain links TRBV28 with TRBJ2-3; 9 bases are shared with TRBD1. Germline V lookup: CDR1 MDHEN, CDR2 SYDVKM. Germline trimming cut 2 bases from V and 8 bases from J; bases unmatched to any gene: 5. The CDR3 runs to 14 residues. CDR3 region: CASSLGTGLRTQYF. The CDR3 DNA reads TGTGCCAGCAGTTTAGGGACAGGGCTCCGTACGCAGTATTTT.

This clonotype appeared many times. The chain has TRBV27 and TRBJ2-7; no clear D gene. The germline V gene has CDR1 MNHEY and CDR2 SMNVEV (reference sequence). The CDR3 sequence is 13 residues long. V lost 1 base and J lost 4, with 8 bases in between. Here the CDR3 reads CASSLFRGYEQYF. The CDR3 nucleotides are TGTGCCAGCAGTTTATTTCGTGGGTACGAGCAGTACTTC.

This rearrangement joins TRBV5-1 to TRBJ2-2, with D tentatively TRBD2 (5 bases). V was shortened by 0 bases and J by 10 bases, with 10 bases between the two germline ends. The CDR3 length is 13 residues. Looked up from germline, CDR1 is SGHRS and CDR2 is YFSETQ. CDR3 region: CASSLGEKKELFF. Written as DNA, the CDR3 is TGCGCCAGCAGCTTGGGGGAGAAAAAGGAGCTGTTTTTT.

This clonotype was counted between two and nine times. V and J are TRBV5-6 and TRBJ2-7; a possible D gene is TRBD2 (6 bases). CDR1 SGHDT and CDR2 YYEEEE come from the germline V gene. Trimming left V 4 bases short and J 2 bases short, with 22 bases between. The CDR3 has 17 residues. The CDR3 loop reads CASSTELAKDNTYEQYF. CDR3 nucleotides: TGTGCCAGCAGCACTGAACTAGCAAAGGATAATACCTACGAGCAGTACTTC.

This clonotype was recorded at least ten times. The V call is TRBV9, the J call TRBJ2-5; the match to TRBD2 covers 8 bases. The CDR3 extends over 16 amino acids. Germline V gene lookup returns CDR1 SGDLS and CDR2 YYNGEE. V was clipped by 4 bases and J by 1 base; unmatched bases: 9. CDR3: CASSPGTSVGQETQYF. Here the CDR3 DNA reads TGTGCCAGCAGCCCTGGGACTAGTGTGGGCCAAGAGACCCAGTACTTC.

This clonotype was seen only a few times. CDR3 loop: CASSSPGQSIKGNTIYF. CDR3 nucleotide sequence: TGTGCCAGCAGTTCCCCGGGACAGAGCATAAAAGGAAACACCATATATTTT. The genes are TRBV6-5 and TRBJ1-3; 7 nucleotides match TRBD1. This CDR3 has 17 residues. Germline CDR1 MNHEY, CDR2 SVGAGI. Losses at the gene ends were 4 bases for V and 4 bases for J; bases not matched to a gene: 13.

This clonotype was seen a handful of times. This sequence joins TRBV29-1 and TRBJ2-7; 11 bases align to TRBD1. There are 18 residues in the CDR3. Looked up from germline, CDR1 is SQVTM and CDR2 is ANQGSEA. Germline trimming cut 3 bases from V and 3 bases from J; bases unmatched to any gene: 16. In DNA, the CDR3 is TGCAGCGTTGAGGGGAACACGGGACAGGGGGTCTTGGGCTACGAGCAGTACTTC. Translation: CSVEGNTGQGVLGYEQYF.

The chain has TRBV12-3 or TRBV12-4 and TRBJ2-6; no reliable D call. The CDR3 is made up of 11 amino acids. V lost 1 base and J lost 9, with 1 base in between. DNA of the CDR3: TGTGCCAGCAGTTTAGACAACGTCCTGACTTTC. Translating gives CASSLDNVLTF.

This clonotype was counted many times. The V gene is TRBV7-9, the J gene TRBJ2-3, with 11 bases lining up with TRBD2. After removal of 6 bases from V and 6 bases from J, the junction contained 11 bases not matched to a gene. This CDR3 has 16 residues. The germline V gene encodes CDR1 SEHNR and CDR2 FQNEAQ (reference sequence). This chain's CDR3 is CASRQTSGSGADTQYF. The CDR3 DNA follows: TGTGCCAGCAGACAAACTAGCGGGAGCGGGGCGGATACGCAGTATTTT. Combining the CDR3 with reference TRBV7-9 and TRBJ2-3 gives the whole variable domain DTGVSQNPRHKITKRGQNVTFRCDPISEHNRLYWYRQTLGQGPEFLTYFQNEAQLEKSRLLSDRFSAERPKGSFSTLEIQRTEQGDSAMYLCASRQTSGSGADTQYFGPGTRLTVL.